Listed here are 28 T cell receptor beta chains from one sample, sequenced in a study of cytomegalovirus exposure and HLA in healthy donors. The PCR used 60 Vbeta and 13 Jbeta primers. Clones were sequenced by immunoSEQ multiplex PCR, and TCRdb holds only the in-frame ones, with some missing. This sample has some 120,000 clones, with around 84% found just once. Sequenced sample: PBMCs. These receptor sequences come from a man aged 18 to 30 in good health and CMV-seronegative.

In its sample, this clone was seen once. The V and J genes are TRBV11-2 and TRBJ1-2; no clear D gene. V lost 6 bases and J lost 7, with 18 bases in between. Germline loops: CDR1 SGHAT, CDR2 FQNNGV. This CDR3 region has 14 residues. Written as DNA, the CDR3 is TGTGCCAGCAGTCCGACTAATTCTCGGGGTGGCTACACCTTC. Its translation is CASSPTNSRGGYTF.

The chain joins TRBV18 to TRBJ1-4; D unclear. The V end was cut by 5 bases, the J end by 2 bases, with 6 bases between. CDR1 is KGHSH and CDR2 is LQKENI in the germline V gene. The CDR3 contains 13 residues. CDR3 sequence reads: CASSMSTNEKLFF. The CDR3, as DNA: TGTGCCAGCTCAATGTCTACTAATGAAAAACTGTTTTTT. Based on the CDR3 plus reference TRBV18 and TRBJ1-4, the full variable domain is NAGVMQNPRHLVRRRGQEARLRCSPMKGHSHVYWYRQLPEEGLKFMVYLQKENIIDESGMPKERFSAEFPKEGPSILRIQQVVRGDSAAYFCASSMSTNEKLFFGSGTQLSVL.

The chain uses TRBV7-9 and TRBJ1-3; TRBD1 matches 7 bases. The CDR3 is 14 residues long. CDR1 is SEHNR, CDR2 FQNEAQ, per germline (reference sequence). V lost 4 bases and J lost 4; bases outside the gene matches: 4. As DNA, the CDR3 is TGTGCCAGCAGCTCTCGACAGGGAGGAAACACCATATATTTT. Translation gives CASSSRQGGNTIYF.

This clone was seen more than once but under ten times. The chain combines TRBV11-3 with TRBJ2-1; D uncertain. Germline lookup yields CDR1 SGHNT and CDR2 YENEEA. The V end was cut by 4 bases, the J end by 7 bases, with 11 bases between. The CDR3 consists of 13 residues. The DNA for the CDR3 is TGTGCCAGCAGCTCCCCTGGCATAAATGAGCAGTTCTTC. Translation: CASSSPGINEQFF.

This chain links TRBV2 with TRBJ1-6; D perhaps matches TRBD1 (5 bases). Trimming took off 0 bases at V and 11 bases at J, with 11 bases between the two ends. CDR3 length: 14 amino acids. The germline CDR1 and CDR2 sequences are SNHLY and FYNNEI. The CDR3 DNA follows: TGTGCCAGCAGTGAAGCCGCAGGGTTCGCACCCCTCCACTTT. This gives the protein CASSEAAGFAPLHF.

This clone was recorded only once. The chain links TRBV7-2 to TRBJ2-5, with D hard to call. With 4 bases removed from V and 2 bases from J, the gap between germline ends came to 2 bases. The CDR3 runs to 11 residues. The germline V gene has CDR1 SGHTA and CDR2 FQGNSA. The CDR3: CASSSQETQYF. The CDR3 nucleotides read TGTGCCAGCAGCTCTCAAGAGACCCAGTACTTC.

V gene TRBV19 combines with J gene TRBJ2-7, with 9 nucleotides matching TRBD1. The CDR3 consists of 15 residues. Germline trimming cut 1 base from V and 7 bases from J; bases unmatched to any gene: 8. Per the germline V gene, CDR1 is LNHDA and CDR2 is SQIVND (reference sequence). The CDR3 coding sequence is TGTGCCAGTAGTATAGGGGACAGGGATTCGGGTGAGCAGTACTTC. Residues: CASSIGDRDSGEQYF.

In nucleotides, the CDR3 is TGTGCCAGCAGCTTAGGCACAGTTGATAACTATGGCTACACCTTC. This encodes CASSLGTVDNYGYTF. This chain connects TRBV11-2 to TRBJ1-2, with D unclear. Germline V CDR1 and CDR2: SGHAT, FQNNGV. Trimming stripped 1 base from V and 1 base from J, with 10 bases between. CDR3 length equals 15 residues.

The chain links TRBV27 to TRBJ1-6; 8 bases align to TRBD1. V was pared by 2 bases and J by 7 bases, with 4 bases of the junction left unmatched. The length of the CDR3 is 15 residues. The V gene's germline CDR1 is MNHEY and CDR2 SMNVEV (reference sequence). CDR3 nucleotide sequence: TGTGCCAGCAGTTTACAGGGGGCAGTAAATTCACCCCTCCACTTT. As protein: CASSLQGAVNSPLHF.

The genes are TRBV10-2 and TRBJ1-1; unclear D gene. The length of the CDR3 is 15 residues. Germline V gene lookup returns CDR1 WSHSY and CDR2 SAAADI. V was clipped by 4 bases and J by 2 bases, with 14 bases between them. As DNA, the CDR3 is TGCGCCAGCAGTGTTTGGAGCCCAGTAAACACTGAAGCTTTCTTT. Translation: CASSVWSPVNTEAFF.

The J gene is TRBJ1-2, the V gene TRBV10-3; D is possibly TRBD1 (5 bases). The CDR3 consists of 12 residues. V was pared by 8 bases and J by 8 bases, with 15 bases between. The germline gives CDR1 ENHRY, CDR2 SYGVKD. The CDR3 region is CAISEAGKGYTF. The CDR3 DNA follows: TGTGCCATCTCCGAGGCAGGGAAGGGCTACACCTTC.

The gene calls are TRBV19 and TRBJ2-1; 8 bases line up with TRBD2. V lost 5 bases and J lost 4; bases outside the gene matches: 7. Germline V lookup: CDR1 LNHDA, CDR2 SQIVND (reference sequence). The CDR3 runs 15 residues. The CDR3 here is CASSERGPLYNEQFF. CDR3 sequence (DNA): TGTGCCAGTAGTGAGCGGGGGCCACTGTACAATGAGCAGTTCTTC. Looking up the rest from reference TRBV19 and TRBJ2-1 gives the full variable domain: DGGITQSPKYLFRKEGQNVTLSCEQNLNHDAMYWYRQDPGQGLRLIYYSQIVNDFQKGDIAEGYSVSREKKESFPLTVTSAQKNPTAFYLCASSERGPLYNEQFFGPGTRLTVL.

The genes are TRBV5-4 and TRBJ2-7; 9 bases map to TRBD1. Germline assignment: CDR1 SGHNT and CDR2 YYREEE (reference sequence). Germline trimming cut 5 bases from V and 4 bases from J; bases unmatched to any gene: 7. The CDR3 totals 14 residues. CDR3 nucleotide sequence: TGTGCCAGCAGTCCCGGACAGGGGAGGTACGAGCAGTACTTC. Translating it yields CASSPGQGRYEQYF.

This rearrangement joins TRBV29-1 to TRBJ2-5, with a weak D call TRBD2 (5 bases). The V gene lost 2 bases and the J gene lost 0 bases, with 7 bases spanning the gap. The germline V gene encodes CDR1 SQVTM and CDR2 ANQGSEA. CDR3 length: 13 residues. The CDR3 loop is CSVERRNQETQYF. The CDR3 DNA follows: TGCAGCGTTGAAAGGAGGAACCAAGAGACCCAGTACTTC. Together with reference TRBV29-1 and TRBJ2-5, the CDR3 gives the full variable domain: SAVISQKPSRDICQRGTSLTIQCQVDSQVTMMFWYRQQPGQSLTLIATANQGSEATYESGFVIDKFPISRPNLTFSTLTVSNMSPEDSSIYLCSVERRNQETQYFGPGTRLLVL.

The rearrangement links TRBV15 to TRBJ1-5; D is perhaps TRBD1 (6 bases). Trimming pared 5 bases from V and 2 bases from J, leaving 13 bases between. The CDR3 extends over 15 amino acids. Looked up from germline, CDR1 is LNHNV and CDR2 is YYDKDF (reference sequence). The CDR3 DNA sequence: TGTGCCACCAGCGGCAGGGGAAGCGGCAATCAGCCCCAGCATTTT. Translated, it gives CATSGRGSGNQPQHF. The full variable domain, rest sourced from reference TRBV15 and TRBJ1-5, is DAMVIQNPRYQVTQFGKPVTLSCSQTLNHNVMYWYQQKSSQAPKLLFHYYDKDFNNEADTPDNFQSRRPNTSFCFLDIRSPGLGDTAMYLCATSGRGSGNQPQHFGDGTRLSIL.

The J gene is TRBJ1-1, the V gene TRBV7-9; no definite D call. The V and J ends lost 4 bases and 1 base respectively, with 4 bases between them. The CDR3 is made up of 12 amino acids. CDR1 is SEHNR, CDR2 FQNEAQ, per germline (reference sequence). The CDR3 sequence is CASSYGNTEAFF. The CDR3 coding sequence is TGTGCCAGCAGCTACGGGAACACTGAAGCTTTCTTT.

The rearrangement links TRBV4-3 to TRBJ2-1; 9 bases match TRBD2. This CDR3 has 15 residues. Unmatched junction bases numbered 5, after V lost 0 bases and J lost 8 bases. Germline V gene data show CDR1 as LGHNA and CDR2 as YSLEER. CDR3 nucleotides: TGCGCCAGCAGCCAAGATGCGGGGGGGGTCTATGAGCAGTTCTTC. Translating gives CASSQDAGGVYEQFF.

This chain links TRBV5-6 with TRBJ2-1; unclear D gene. V was cut by 1 base and J by 8 bases, with 4 bases left in between. CDR1 and CDR2 (germline): SGHDT, YYEEEE. This CDR3 region has 11 residues. CDR3 bases: TGTGCCAGCAGCTTGATCGATGAGCAGTTCTTC. Amino acid sequence: CASSLIDEQFF.

The chain links TRBV7-6 to TRBJ2-7, with a weak D call TRBD1 (6 bases). The CDR3 runs to 12 residues. V lost 5 bases and J 3 bases, leaving 8 bases between the germline ends. Germline CDR1 SGHVS, CDR2 FNYEAQ. The CDR3 loop is CASSQGHYEQYF. For the CDR3, the DNA is TGTGCCAGCAGCCAGGGACACTACGAGCAGTACTTC. Drawing the rest from reference TRBV7-6 and TRBJ2-7, the complete variable domain is GAGVSQSPRYKVTKRGQDVALRCDPISGHVSLYWYRQALGQGPEFLTYFNYEAQQDKSGLPNDRFSAERPEGSISTLTIQRTEQRDSAMYRCASSQGHYEQYFGPGTRLTVT.

The CDR3 loop is CASGLVPLVAGNTIYF. CDR3 nucleotides: TGTGCTAGTGGTTTGGTACCCTTAGTGGCTGGAAACACCATATATTTT. The gene calls are TRBV12-5 and TRBJ1-3; no clear D. Trimming pared 0 bases from V and 2 bases from J, leaving 11 bases between. This CDR3 contains 16 residues. CDR1 LGHNT and CDR2 FRNRAP come from the germline V gene.

The chain employs TRBV11-2 and TRBJ1-1; 7 bases fit TRBD1. The CDR3 consists of 15 residues. The germline CDR1 and CDR2 sequences are SGHAT and FQNNGV. The ends lost 2 bases at V and 1 base at J; junction bases unmatched: 4. Written as DNA, the CDR3 is TGTGCCAGCAGCTTATTCTGGACAGGGAACACTGAAGCTTTCTTT. Translating gives CASSLFWTGNTEAFF.

This clone was counted a few times. The rearrangement links TRBV19 to TRBJ1-5, with 10 bases identical to TRBD1. Germline-derived CDR1 and CDR2 are LNHDA and SQIVND (reference sequence). V trimming: 1 base; J trimming: 4 bases; junction bases outside the gene matches: 4. The CDR3 has 16 amino acids. CDR3 DNA: TGTGCCAGTAGTATAGGGGACAGGGGCTGGAATCAGCCCCAGCATTTT. The encoded protein is CASSIGDRGWNQPQHF.

The rearrangement links TRBV5-1 to TRBJ1-1; TRBD1 might be the D (6 bases). In germline, CDR1 is SGHRS, CDR2 YFSETQ. This CDR3 is 15 amino acids long. Between the trimmed V and J ends, which lost 4 bases and 2 bases, there was a span of 15 bases. The CDR3 DNA is TGCGCCAGCAGCCTATGGACAGATCAAAACACTGAAGCTTTCTTT. It codes for CASSLWTDQNTEAFF.

The V gene is TRBV11-1, the J gene TRBJ2-4; D remains ambiguous. The V end lost 1 base, the J end lost 0 bases, and 10 bases lay between the germline ends. The V gene's germline CDR1 is SGHAT and CDR2 FQDESV (reference sequence). The CDR3 totals 16 residues. This CDR3 is CASSLGAGLAKNIQYF. The CDR3 DNA is TGTGCCAGCAGCTTAGGGGCAGGTCTAGCCAAAAACATTCAGTACTTC.

The chain couples TRBV6-1 to TRBJ1-2; 8 bases map to TRBD1. The CDR3 is 15 residues long. CDR1 is MNHNS, CDR2 SASEGT, per germline. Trimming removed 6 bases from V and 6 bases from J; junction bases left unmatched: 12. The CDR3 sequence is CASSRSSDRGDGYTF. In DNA form, the CDR3 reads TGTGCCAGCAGCCGCTCCTCCGACAGGGGAGATGGCTACACCTTC.

The chain is built from TRBV9 and TRBJ2-5, with 8 nucleotides matching TRBD2. From germline, CDR1 is SGDLS and CDR2 YYNGEE. This CDR3 spans 15 amino acids. The trim removed 3 bases at V and 4 bases at J, leaving 8 bases unmatched. Here the CDR3 DNA reads TGTGCCAGCAGCGCCCGACTAGCGAGGGGAGAGACCCAGTACTTC. It yields the protein CASSARLARGETQYF. Supplemented by reference TRBV9 and TRBJ2-5, the full variable domain reads DSGVTQTPKHLITATGQRVTLRCSPRSGDLSVYWYQQSLDQGLQFLIQYYNGEERAKGNILERFSAQQFPDLHSELNLSSLELGDSALYFCASSARLARGETQYFGPGTRLLVL.

The chain uses TRBV6-5 and TRBJ1-4; D gene ambiguous. This CDR3 is 13 amino acids long. With 5 bases removed from V and 7 bases from J, the gap between germline ends came to 11 bases. Germline CDR1 MNHEY, CDR2 SVGAGI. The CDR3 region is CASSPAAGEKLFF. Here the CDR3 DNA reads TGTGCCAGCAGTCCTGCAGCGGGTGAAAAACTGTTTTTT.

This clone came up once. The chain couples TRBV9 to TRBJ2-7; D might be TRBD1 (6 bases). The CDR3 is 12 amino acids. The V gene's germline CDR1 is SGDLS and CDR2 YYNGEE. Trimming removed 0 bases from V and 6 bases from J, with 7 bases in between. The CDR3 DNA follows: TGTGCCAGCAGCGTAGGAGGGGGCGAGCAGTACTTC. Translating it yields CASSVGGGEQYF.